This TCR beta chain was observed in a study of shared clonotypes between healthy human individuals (dated by TCRdb to the early 2020s). For the study in its entirety: The cohort included three men and a couple of women between 18 and 49 years of age. For each donor, three plates each were used for CD4 naive and CD4 memory, two plates were used for CD8 naive, and one plate was used for CD8 memory. To estimate repertoire size and how much clonotypes are shared between individuals, the study performed deep sequencing of blood TCR repertoires from about five healthy adults. To increase sequencing depth and limit assay-specific biases, TCR repertoire library preparation and sequencing were carried out by different laboratories using diverse techniques. Leukapheresis yielded between about 0.85 and 9.5 billion PBMCs per donor. Study-wide conclusions, independent of this receptor: Compared with non-shared clonotypes, clonotypes shared by all four sorted-subset donors had higher generation probabilities. Sampling was restricted to blood, and TCR repertoires in tissues likely differ from the TCR repertoires found in blood. Pairwise subsampling indicated that sequencing depth was expected to affect the degree of clonotype sharing among donors. Across a few donors, approximately 5% of naive CD4, roughly 3.8% of naive CD8, under 2.5% of memory CD4, and under 0.45% of memory CD8 clonotypes were shared. Naive subsets generally had larger estimated clonotype richness than memory subsets. Incomplete sequencing was indicated by rarefaction of sorted-subset datasets, despite the large sequencing depth. Because the study included only a small number of donors, the genetic and exposure-history diversity represented was limited.

CD8 naive samples were CD45RO-negative cells positively selected for CCR7, giving a CD45RA+CCR7+ population that excluded TemRA cells. Healthy HIV-negative adults with no recently reported acute infections or vaccinations were included as donors. Only Caucasian adults living in Nashville, Tennessee, USA were represented among the donors. After blood collection by leukapheresis, PBMCs were isolated using Ficoll-Histopaque density gradient centrifugation and then cryopreserved in the vapor phase of liquid nitrogen. Analytical flow cytometry was used to check the purity and quantity of each magnetically sorted T cell population. Each sorted fraction had its genomic DNA isolated and then quantified by UV absorbance on a Nanodrop 2000c. About this clone itself: Its antigen remains undetermined. The record has no base qualities; no much larger clone is one base away.

V and J lose 8 bases and 7 bases, and a span of 13 bases separates them. Taken from cysteine to phenylalanine, the CDR3 has 11 residues. Only CDR3 DNA remains: 33 bases, in frame from the first base. The germline V gene specifies SQVTM as CDR1 and ANQGSEA as CDR2. Using the deep immunoSEQ assay, TCR CDR3 regions were amplified from genomic DNA by multiplex PCR. Extracted genomic DNA from each cell subset was spread evenly across all wells of several immunoSEQ 96-well plates, with each plate serving as a replicate. Each replicate PCR for sorted subsets received about 220 ng genomic DNA, equal to around 32,000 T cell genomes. The purified libraries were quantified using a Qubit 3.0 fluorometer, sized with a Bioanalyzer 2100, and then quantified again using the KAPA Library Quantification kit. Every immunoSEQ 96-well plate was sequenced on a dedicated single-read 150-cycle Illumina NextSeq 550 flow cell. The paper's data handling went like this. Because the immunoSEQ output included only junctional sequences and no quality scores, the filtering could not be the same as the filtering used for full-length reads. To assign V/J genes and CDR3, sequences were annotated against IMGT germline references using PyIR, a Python wrapper for IgBLAST v1.9. Any read was removed if the V/J assignment was weak (E-value above 1e-6), the CDR3 was missing, or the read contained stop codons, out-of-frame junctions, or ambiguous translated residues. V3J clonotypes were defined as sequences sharing the same inferred V gene, J gene, and CDR3 amino acid sequence. Percentage overlap between repertoires was calculated by dividing the number of shared unique clonotypes by the size of the smaller repertoire. RTK rarefaction, the Chao1 estimator, and Recon v2.1 estimates of unobserved clonotypes were used to assess repertoire richness. Generation probabilities for all TCRbeta clonotypes obtained by the gDNA method from several donors were computed using OLGA. What TCRdb holds here is the immuneACCESS table cut down to in-frame rearrangements. Part of the clones is not present; checked against another copy, under half of the missing clones reflect an unresolved V gene, and the others are unexplained. V and J calls and clone size are as listed in that table; D and trimming were resolved from the DNA. The sample table lists about 610,000 clones, approximately 96% of them with a count of one. The ten most abundant clones make up approximately 0.1% of the sample.

The sequencing sample was made of naive CD8+ T cells sorted from blood. The intended sense of this specimen's cell subset or site label: CD45RA+CCR7+. The V gene is TRBV29-1 and the J gene is TRBJ2-3; the D element could tentatively be TRBD1 or TRBD2, as 5 bases agree for each. The TCR comes from a woman in her twenties or thirties in good health. The base sequence is TGCAGCTACTTCGAGGGGAATACGCAGTATTTT. The resulting protein is CSYFEGNTQYF.